This TCR beta chain is from a study of T-cell memory formation after mild COVID-19. Study results and limitations: Among CD4+ contracting clones, most were CM and EM, and CD8+ ones EMRA. Clones shrinking between day 15 and 85 showed a balanced CD4/CD8 split, and those that grew later tilted toward CD4+.

In the case of this clonotype: What it recognizes is unknown.

TCRdb recomputed calls from the 5' RACE reads with MiXCR, one row per CDR3 protein. The table has a few hundred thousand distinct CDR3 sequences, approximately 15% seen once. The sample was PBMCs or a T cell subset sorted from them (not recorded which). This TCR came from a man between 18 and 35 years old who had mild COVID-19 (a few samples of this study predate the infection). Cell type and time point are not known.

The CDR3 protein is CSGKGGHYGYTF. In DNA, the CDR3 is TGCAGCGGAAAGGGGGGCCACTATGGCTACACCTTC. The V call is TRBV20-1, the J call TRBJ1-2; D may be TRBD1 (6 bases). Per the germline V gene, CDR1 is DFQATT and CDR2 is SNEGSKA (reference sequence). The CDR3 sequence is 12 residues long.